This section outlines one TCR beta chain sequence together with its context. Antigen: not known. The donors gave bone marrow, and they were healthy. The data originate from a study of cytomegalovirus exposure and HLA in healthy donors. PCR involved 60 Vbeta and 13 Jbeta primers. Method: immunoSEQ multiplex PCR; TCRdb's copy keeps in-frame clones and lacks some. The repertoire consists of 140,000 or so clones, with 75% to 85% occurring once and the leading ten covering about 5%. General observations from the study: Among TCR beta chains, those listed as cytomegalovirus-associated numbered over 150.

The CDR3 totals 11 residues. Germline CDR1 SEHNR, CDR2 FQNEAQ (reference sequence). Trimming took 7 bases from V and 6 from J, leaving 8 bases between them. The chain recombines TRBV7-9 with TRBJ2-3, with unresolved D. The specimen was PBMCs. The TCR was taken from a man aged 35 to 55 in good health and CMV-seronegative. CDR3 loop: CASTLGDTQYF. The DNA for the CDR3 is TGTGCCAGCACCCTCGGGGATACGCAGTATTTT.